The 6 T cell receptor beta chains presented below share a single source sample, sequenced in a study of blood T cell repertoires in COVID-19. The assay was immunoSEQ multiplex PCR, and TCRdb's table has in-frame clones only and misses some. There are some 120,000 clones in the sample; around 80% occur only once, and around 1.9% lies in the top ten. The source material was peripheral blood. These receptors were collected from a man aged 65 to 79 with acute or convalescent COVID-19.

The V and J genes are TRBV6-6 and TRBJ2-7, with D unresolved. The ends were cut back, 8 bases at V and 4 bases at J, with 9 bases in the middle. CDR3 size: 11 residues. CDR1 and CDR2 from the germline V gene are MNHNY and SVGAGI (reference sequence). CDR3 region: CASLHGYEQYF. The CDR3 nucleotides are TGTGCCAGCCTCCACGGGTACGAGCAGTACTTC.

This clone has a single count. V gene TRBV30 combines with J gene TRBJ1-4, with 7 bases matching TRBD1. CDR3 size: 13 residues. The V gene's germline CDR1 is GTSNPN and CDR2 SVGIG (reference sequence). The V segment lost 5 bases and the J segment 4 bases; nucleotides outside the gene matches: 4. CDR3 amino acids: CAWSGQINEKLFF. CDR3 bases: TGTGCCTGGTCGGGACAGATTAATGAAAAACTGTTTTTT. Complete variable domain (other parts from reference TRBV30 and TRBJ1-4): SQTIHQWPATLVQPVGSPLSLECTVEGTSNPNLYWYRQAAGRGLQLLFYSVGIGQISSEVPQNLSASRPQDRQFILSSKKLLLSDSGFYLCAWSGQINEKLFFGSGTQLSVL.

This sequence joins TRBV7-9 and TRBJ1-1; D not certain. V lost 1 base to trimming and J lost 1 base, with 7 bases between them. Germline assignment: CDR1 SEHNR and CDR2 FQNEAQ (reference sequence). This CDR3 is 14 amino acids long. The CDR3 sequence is CASSLGHANTEAFF. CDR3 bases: TGTGCCAGCAGCTTAGGACACGCGAACACTGAAGCTTTCTTT.

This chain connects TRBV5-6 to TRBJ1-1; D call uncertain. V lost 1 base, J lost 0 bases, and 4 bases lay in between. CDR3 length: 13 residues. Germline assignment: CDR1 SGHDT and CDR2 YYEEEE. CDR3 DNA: TGTGCCAGCAGCTTGCTCCTGAACACTGAAGCTTTCTTT. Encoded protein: CASSLLLNTEAFF.

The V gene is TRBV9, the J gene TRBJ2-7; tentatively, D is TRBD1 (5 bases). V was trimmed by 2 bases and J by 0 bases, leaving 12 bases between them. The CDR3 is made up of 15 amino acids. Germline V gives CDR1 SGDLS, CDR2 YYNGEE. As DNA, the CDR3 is TGTGCCAGCAGCGTCCCAGGGAATAGCTCCTACGAGCAGTACTTC. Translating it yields CASSVPGNSSYEQYF.

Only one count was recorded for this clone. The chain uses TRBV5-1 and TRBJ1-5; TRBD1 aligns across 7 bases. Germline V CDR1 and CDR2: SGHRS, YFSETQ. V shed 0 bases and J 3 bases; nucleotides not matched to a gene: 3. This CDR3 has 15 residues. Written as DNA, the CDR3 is TGCGCCAGCAGCTTGGACACAGGGGTCAATCAGCCCCAGCATTTT. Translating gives CASSLDTGVNQPQHF.